The entry below gives a single T cell receptor (beta chain) sequence along with its context. The data originate from a study of control samples from healthy donors and cancer patients. This CDR3 is 14 amino acids long. The germline gives CDR1 SGHDT, CDR2 YYEEEE. V lost 4 bases and J 1 base, leaving 9 bases between the germline ends. Clones were sequenced by immunoSEQ multiplex PCR, and TCRdb holds only the in-frame ones, with some missing. The table lists about 5,500 clones, over 60% of them singletons. This receptor was identified in a male donor with melanoma. This chain joins TRBV5-6 and TRBJ1-3; D unresolved. Sample: formalin-fixed, paraffin-embedded tissue. The CDR3 reads CASSPGLSGNTIYF. DNA for the CDR3: TGTGCCAGCAGCCCCGGTTTATCTGGAAACACCATATATTTT.